This TCR beta chain comes out of a study of vaccination effects on CD4 cells after COVID-19. Expansion with viral peptide pools was applied to antigen-specific CD4+ T cells by the ViraFEST assay prior to sequencing. Following culture for under 12 days, CD4+ T cells were isolated. The vaccine given was either BNT162b2 or mRNA-1273, in two doses. People in the vaccine group had not been infected with SARS-CoV-2 before, and their nucleocapsid antibodies were negative. Notes on this clone: What it recognizes is unknown.

This CDR3 is 18 amino acids long. The V gene's germline CDR1 is MGHRA and CDR2 YSYEKL. J lost 3 bases, V lost 4 bases, and 13 bases had no gene match. Method: immunoSEQ multiplex PCR; TCRdb's copy keeps in-frame clones and lacks some. The table lists about 46,000 clones, around three quarters of them singletons, with roughly 16% in the top ten. This chain links TRBV4-1 with TRBJ1-5; 9 bases align to TRBD1. The sequence was collected from a human donor who received a COVID-19 vaccine. The specimen was CD4+ T cells from PBMCs cultured with HCoV-OC43 spike peptides, collected after COVID-19 vaccination. Subset defined: HCoV-OC43 spike overlapping peptide pool stimulation. CDR3 amino acids: CASSRIEGTGIVNQPQHF. The CDR3 DNA sequence: TGCGCCAGCAGCCGAATCGAGGGGACAGGGATAGTCAATCAGCCCCAGCATTTT.